The rows below give T cell receptor beta chains drawn from one sample of a study of cytomegalovirus exposure and HLA in healthy donors. Clones were read by immunoSEQ multiplex PCR, and TCRdb kept only the in-frame ones, dropping some. This table has around 120,000 clones, around three quarters appearing once. The source material was PBMCs. Source of these receptors: a man aged 45-60 years in good health and CMV-seropositive. Both conserved end residues are part of each CDR3.

TRBJ1-2,TRBV5-6,CASSLRFMNYGYTF
TRBJ2-7,TRBV28,CASRSGGTTYEQYF
TRBJ2-5,TRBV6-6,CASSLQVETQYF
TRBJ1-1,TRBV7-9,CASSLQGVSTEAFF
TRBJ2-7,TRBV28,CASSLPTGSNEQYF
TRBJ1-1,TRBV5-1,CASSPGTGSGGPNTEAFF
TRBJ2-1,TRBV2,CASSGEGGRGEQFF
TRBJ2-2,TRBV27,CASSLSIQRETGELFF
TRBJ1-1,TRBV9,CASSGRTDYDTEAFF
TRBJ1-5,TRBV28,CASRLPFQDNQPQHF
TRBJ1-2,TRBV6-1,CASSMRTGGDYGYTF
TRBJ1-3,TRBV7-9,CASSPRDSPGNTIYF
TRBJ1-2,TRBV14,CASSQDRGNYGYTF
TRBJ2-1,TRBV6-5,CASTQIGGTRQFF
TRBJ1-1,TRBV18,CASSPTRGGSNTEAFF
TRBJ1-6,TRBV28,CASSYEGTSPLHF
TRBJ2-2,TRBV27,CASRMNRELTGELFF
TRBJ2-1,TRBV9,CASSVVTGLQFF
TRBJ1-1,TRBV6-1,CASSRDREPNTEAFF
TRBJ1-1,TRBV9,CASTKSGQNTEAFF
TRBJ1-5,TRBV2,CASSLGRPNQPQHF
TRBJ2-2,TRBV5-4,CASSLVYSGVTGELFF
TRBJ1-4,TRBV5-6,CASTYGGDGANEKLFF
TRBJ2-3,TRBV10-3,CAITPGASTDTQYF
TRBJ2-3,TRBV7-6,CASSSTLAGVSTDTQYF
TRBJ1-2,TRBV2,CASSLQGSYGYTF
TRBJ2-2,TRBV7-9,CASSLALTGELFF
TRBJ1-1,TRBV5-4,CASSLGRNTEAFF
TRBJ2-6,TRBV5-4,CASSWDRGGNGANVLTF
TRBJ2-7,TRBV28,CASSPRLAGNYEQYF
TRBJ2-7,TRBV2,CASSKEGLAGVYEQYF
TRBJ2-5,TRBV5-5,CASSVGGGGRAGAQYF
TRBJ2-7,TRBV9,CASSASGTGLSEQYF
TRBJ2-1,TRBV2,CASSEQGGPYNEQFF
TRBJ1-2,TRBV10-3,CAISGQGGYGYTF
TRBJ2-1,TRBV27,CASKGTSGGLEQFF
TRBJ1-1,TRBV9,CASSIRTDTEAFF
TRBJ2-7,TRBV6-5,CASSREISSYEQYF
.,TRBV2,CASTSTPSYEQYF
TRBJ2-7,TRBV6-6,CASSPGQGGPHEQYF
TRBJ1-1,TRBV6-1,CACRDGGLNTEAFF
TRBJ1-2,TRBV6-1,CASSELGQGFYGYTF
TRBJ1-4,TRBV2,CASRGTSGTSPNEKLLF
TRBJ2-1,TRBV5-4,CASSPGVGRNEQFF